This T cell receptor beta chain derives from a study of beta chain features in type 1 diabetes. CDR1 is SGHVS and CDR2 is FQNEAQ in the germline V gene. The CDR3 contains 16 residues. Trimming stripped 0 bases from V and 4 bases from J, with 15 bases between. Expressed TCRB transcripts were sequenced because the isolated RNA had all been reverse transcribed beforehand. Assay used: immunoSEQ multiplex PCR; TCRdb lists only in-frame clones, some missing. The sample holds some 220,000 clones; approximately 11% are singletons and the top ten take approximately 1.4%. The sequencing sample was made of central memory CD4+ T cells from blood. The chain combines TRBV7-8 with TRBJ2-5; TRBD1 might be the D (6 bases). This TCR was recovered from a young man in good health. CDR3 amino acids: CASSLAGGKQGETQYF. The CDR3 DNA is TGTGCCAGCAGCTTAGCTGGGGGCAAACAGGGAGAGACCCAGTACTTC.